The next 6 T cell receptor beta chains were all read from a single sample in a study of identical twins. TCRdb fed the 5' RACE reads into MiXCR, producing one record per CDR3 protein. The profile covers 300,000 to 400,000 distinct CDR3 sequences, with 10% to 15% appearing a single time and approximately 7.6% taken by the ten largest. This sample also appeared in a second study, on yellow fever vaccine responses in identical twins.

Sequenced sample: CD8+ T cells sorted from blood. The receptor set was obtained from a woman between 18 and 30 years old in good health.

This clonotype was counted only a few times. The rearrangement joins TRBV12-3 or TRBV12-4 to TRBJ2-3; D possibly corresponds to TRBD1 (6 bases). With 6 bases removed from V and 3 bases from J, the gap between germline ends came to 16 bases. The CDR3 totals 15 residues. The CDR3 reads CASSRTQGTTDTQYF. CDR3 in DNA: TGTGCCAGCAGCCGCACTCAGGGGACGACAGATACGCAGTATTTT.

This clonotype has just a few counts. V gene TRBV6-1 combines with J gene TRBJ2-7; the D gene is possibly TRBD1 (6 bases). CDR1 and CDR2 (germline): MNHNS, SASEGT. V lost 2 bases and J 6 bases, leaving 8 bases between the germline ends. This CDR3 has 12 residues. The CDR3 sequence: CASSEPRGEQYV. The CDR3 DNA reads as TGTGCCAGCAGTGAACCCAGGGGCGAGCAGTACGTC.

This clonotype has a count of ten or more. V gene TRBV12-3 or TRBV12-4 combines with J gene TRBJ1-4, with D perhaps matching TRBD1 (6 bases). There are 14 residues in the CDR3. Trimming stripped 5 bases from V and 7 bases from J, with 14 bases between. The CDR3 here is CASSPTTGFEKLFF. The CDR3 DNA reads as TGTGCCAGCAGTCCGACAACAGGGTTTGAAAAACTGTTTTTT.

The table lists this clonotype with a count of one. This sequence joins TRBV28 and TRBJ2-7, with D possibly being TRBD1 (6 bases). Per germline, CDR1 MDHEN and CDR2 SYDVKM. The V end lost 1 base, the J end lost 3 bases, and 16 bases lay between the germline ends. The CDR3 has 16 residues. Written as DNA, the CDR3 is TGTGCCAGCAGTTTATTGACAACAGGGATCCACTACGAGCAGTACTTC. Translation gives CASSLLTTGIHYEQYF. Full variable domain (remainder filled in from reference TRBV28 and TRBJ2-7): DVKVTQSSRYLVKRTGEKVFLECVQDMDHENMFWYRQDPGLGLRLIYFSYDVKMKEKGDIPEGYSVSREKKERFSLILESASTNQTSMYLCASSLLTTGIHYEQYFGPGTRLTVT.

This clonotype was detected only a few times. The genes are TRBV6-1 and TRBJ1-2; no clear D. Per the germline V gene, CDR1 is MNHNS and CDR2 is SASEGT. This CDR3 region has 11 residues. Trimming took 7 bases from V and 8 from J, leaving 11 bases between them. CDR3: CASIGLDGYTF. The DNA for the CDR3 is TGTGCCAGCATCGGCCTGGACGGCTACACCTTC.

In this sample, this clonotype turned up many times. The rearrangement links TRBV15 to TRBJ2-3; TRBD2 might be the D (5 bases). The germline V gene encodes CDR1 LNHNV and CDR2 YYDKDF (reference sequence). Trimming took 3 bases from V and 8 from J, leaving 15 bases between them. The CDR3 runs to 14 residues. The CDR3 nucleotides are TGTGCCACCAGCAGGTTCGGAGGACTCGGTACGCAGTATTTT. Protein sequence: CATSRFGGLGTQYF.